Each of the 20 T cell receptor beta chains below was sequenced from the same sample in a study of CD8 T cells in Susac syndrome. RNA amounts of roughly 0.45 to 1 ug underwent reverse transcription with random hexamers. TCRdb fed the immunoSEQ multiplex PCR reads into MiXCR, producing one record per CDR3 protein. There are 70,000 or so distinct CDR3 sequences in the sample; approximately 95% occur only once, and roughly 0.22% lies in the top ten. The sample comprised CD8+ T cells from PBMCs. All receptors derive from a human donor in good health.

The chain joins TRBV19 to TRBJ2-7; 7 bases map to TRBD2. J was trimmed by 2 bases and V by 4 bases; bases with no gene match: 8. This CDR3 has 15 residues. CDR1 and CDR2 from the germline V gene are LNHDA and SQIVND (reference sequence). The CDR3 nucleotides read TGTGCCAGTAGTACGTCAGGCGGGACTACCTACGAGCAGTACTTC. Translated: CASSTSGGTTYEQYF.

The rearrangement links TRBV4-1 to TRBJ1-2; D possibly corresponds to TRBD1 (6 bases). The germline CDR1 and CDR2 sequences are MGHRA and YSYEKL. V was clipped by 1 base and J by 0 bases, with 12 bases between them. The length of the CDR3 is 16 residues. The CDR3 nucleotides are TGCGCCAGCAGCCAAGTTGGGACACCGTCTAACTATGGCTACACCTTC. Translated: CASSQVGTPSNYGYTF.

The rearrangement links TRBV29-1 to TRBJ1-2; no clear D. The ends were cut back, 2 bases at V and 3 bases at J, with 10 bases in the middle. The CDR3 contains 13 residues. In germline, CDR1 is SQVTM, CDR2 ANQGSEA. The CDR3 loop is CSVETRQDYGYTF. CDR3 nucleotide sequence: TGCAGCGTTGAAACCAGGCAGGACTATGGCTACACCTTC.

This chain links TRBV9 with TRBJ2-7, with TRBD1 matching over 8 bases. V trimming: 7 bases; J trimming: 3 bases; junction bases outside the gene matches: 3. Germline V gives CDR1 SGDLS, CDR2 YYNGEE. This CDR3 region has 12 residues. CDR3 amino acids: CASGTGLYEQYF. CDR3 coding DNA: TGTGCCAGCGGGACAGGACTCTACGAGCAGTACTTC.

The gene calls are TRBV5-1 and TRBJ1-1; 7 nucleotides align to TRBD1. Germline CDR1 and CDR2: SGHRS and YFSETQ. CDR3 size: 16 residues. The junction had 9 bases not matched to a gene; V was cut back by 4 bases and J by 0 bases. CDR3 amino acids: CASSPRQGVLNTEAFF. DNA of the CDR3: TGCGCCAGCAGCCCCCGGCAGGGGGTCTTGAACACTGAAGCTTTCTTT.

The J gene is TRBJ2-7, the V gene TRBV20-1, with 9 bases aligning to TRBD1. Trimming cost V 7 bases and J 3 bases; bases outside gene matches: 7. The CDR3 totals 13 residues. From germline, CDR1 is DFQATT and CDR2 SNEGSKA (reference sequence). CDR3 coding DNA: TGCAGTGTCCCGGACAGGGGTCACTACGAGCAGTACTTC. Amino acid sequence: CSVPDRGHYEQYF.

As DNA, the CDR3 is TGCAGTGGGGAACCCTCATTGTCCGCCGAGCAGTACTTC. This encodes CSGEPSLSAEQYF. The chain is built from TRBV20-1 and TRBJ2-7; no clear D. CDR3 size: 13 residues. Germline V gives CDR1 DFQATT, CDR2 SNEGSKA (reference sequence). V was shortened by 7 bases and J by 6 bases, with 19 bases between the two germline ends.

This rearrangement joins TRBV3-1 to TRBJ2-3; maybe TRBD2 (5 bases). Germline assignment: CDR1 LGHDT and CDR2 YNNKEL (reference sequence). The CDR3 consists of 15 residues. V lost 4 bases and J 5 bases, leaving 16 bases between the germline ends. The CDR3 nucleotides read TGTGCCAGCAGCCCGTACGGCCGGGGTGTAGATACGCAGTATTTT. The encoded protein is CASSPYGRGVDTQYF.

V and J are TRBV7-3 and TRBJ1-6; TRBD1 might be the D (5 bases). Trimming cost V 4 bases and J 10 bases, with 11 bases left between them. This CDR3 has 13 amino acids. The V gene's germline CDR1 is SGHTA and CDR2 FQGTGA. The CDR3 loop reads CASSYTGRSPLHF. DNA for the CDR3: TGTGCCAGCAGCTACACAGGAAGGTCACCCCTCCACTTT.

V gene TRBV7-9 combines with J gene TRBJ2-5, with TRBD2 identical over 9 bases. The ends lost 3 bases at V and 2 bases at J; junction bases unmatched: 4. CDR3 length: 15 amino acids. In germline, CDR1 is SEHNR, CDR2 FQNEAQ (reference sequence). The CDR3 protein is CASSFPSGVQETQYF. CDR3 bases: TGTGCCAGCAGCTTTCCTAGCGGGGTTCAAGAGACCCAGTACTTC.

The chain employs TRBV28 and TRBJ1-5; perhaps TRBD1 as D (6 bases). The V gene lost 7 bases and the J gene lost 8 bases, with 15 bases spanning the gap. Germline CDR1 MDHEN, CDR2 SYDVKM. CDR3 size: 13 residues. The CDR3 here is CASTLGAGEPQHF. The CDR3 coding sequence is TGTGCCAGCACCCTGGGGGCGGGGGAGCCCCAGCATTTT.

This chain links TRBV2 with TRBJ2-7; D assignment may be TRBD1 or TRBD2 (6 bases each). This CDR3 region has 14 residues. Trimming shortened V by 3 bases and J by 2 bases, and 11 bases separated the two germline ends. Germline V gene sequence: CDR1 SNHLY, CDR2 FYNNEI. The CDR3 bases are TGTGCCAGCAGTGACGGGGGCCCCACCTACGAGCAGTACTTC. Translated, it gives CASSDGGPTYEQYF.

This clonotype has only a few counts. The rearrangement uses TRBV6-5 and TRBJ1-1, with a weak D call TRBD1 (5 bases). From germline, CDR1 is MNHEY and CDR2 SVGAGI. The ends were cut back, 0 bases at V and 12 bases at J, with 20 bases in the middle. This CDR3 has 15 residues. DNA for the CDR3: TGTGCCAGCAGTTACTCGCCCCCCCTGGACACGCAGCCTTTCTTT. Translation gives CASSYSPPLDTQPFF.

The chain has TRBV11-1 and TRBJ1-1; 7 bases map to TRBD1. Trimming took 5 bases from V and 4 from J; bases not matched to a gene: 7. Germline V gene data show CDR1 as SGHAT and CDR2 as FQDESV (reference sequence). The CDR3 extends over 14 amino acids. The CDR3 DNA is TGTGCCAGCAGCCTTCTGGGACAGTCCACTGAAGCTTTCTTT. It yields the protein CASSLLGQSTEAFF.

The chain combines TRBV29-1 with TRBJ1-1, with D tentatively TRBD1 (5 bases). V gave up 7 bases and J gave up 5 bases, with 20 bases separating them. The CDR3 totals 14 residues. Germline lookup yields CDR1 SQVTM and CDR2 ANQGSEA. In nucleotides, the CDR3 is TGCAGCGGTAAGGACGTATCAAGGGGTACTGAAGCTTTCTTT. This translates into CSGKDVSRGTEAFF.

This clonotype was counted a single time. The chain employs TRBV5-1 and TRBJ2-3; D is ambiguous. The CDR3 is 12 amino acids. Trimming removed 5 bases from V and 5 bases from J, with 9 bases in between. Germline loops: CDR1 SGHRS, CDR2 YFSETQ. The CDR3 coding sequence is TGCGCCAGCAGGCGGACGGGAGATACGCAGTATTTT. Amino acids: CASRRTGDTQYF.

This chain joins TRBV6-1 and TRBJ1-5; perhaps TRBD1 as D (6 bases). CDR3 size: 14 residues. The germline V and J ends were trimmed by 6 bases and 5 bases, with 14 bases remaining between them. In germline, CDR1 is MNHNS, CDR2 SASEGT. The CDR3 DNA is TGTGCCAGCAGGAACAGACAGGAACATCAGCCCCAGCATTTT. Amino acids: CASRNRQEHQPQHF.

The chain combines TRBV29-1 with TRBJ1-1; unclear D gene. Trimming pared 8 bases from V and 4 bases from J, leaving 17 bases between. The CDR3 has 13 amino acids. From germline, CDR1 is SQVTM and CDR2 ANQGSEA. DNA of the CDR3: TGCAGCACCCGCGGGCCCTGGGGCACTGAAGCTTTCTTT. Translation gives CSTRGPWGTEAFF.

V usage is TRBV3-1 and J usage is TRBJ2-5, with 13 nucleotides matching TRBD2. V lost 3 bases and J lost 5; bases outside the gene matches: 6. This CDR3 is 16 amino acids long. Germline V gives CDR1 LGHDT, CDR2 YNNKEL (reference sequence). CDR3 nucleotide sequence: TGTGCCAGCAGCCAGGGACTAGCGGGGCAAGGGGAGACCCAGTACTTC. Protein product: CASSQGLAGQGETQYF.

The chain is built from TRBV29-1 and TRBJ2-5; D may be TRBD1 (7 bases). The CDR3 extends over 13 amino acids. V dropped 5 bases and J dropped 4 bases, with 14 bases sitting between them. Germline values: CDR1 SQVTM, CDR2 ANQGSEA. The CDR3 DNA reads TGCAGCGTTCGGGGCAGGGGGGTAGAGACCCAGTACTTC. It codes for CSVRGRGVETQYF.